This TCR beta chain was captured by sequencing in a study of cytomegalovirus exposure and HLA in healthy donors. Regarding the study as a whole: Solely CMV serostatus was available to characterize immune exposure.

Details on this clone: The antigen is undetermined.

Vbeta (60) and Jbeta (13) primers were used in the PCR. The table came from immunoSEQ multiplex PCR; TCRdb's copy has only in-frame clones and leaves some out. This sample has 150,000 to 200,000 clones, with 77% found just once. This clonotype was obtained from a male donor in good health and CMV-seropositive. The sample was PBMCs.

In DNA, the CDR3 is TGCGCCAGCAGTCGGGACAGGGTGGCCGGGGAGCTGTTTTTT. Translating it yields CASSRDRVAGELFF. The chain is built from TRBV10-1 and TRBJ2-2, with 9 bases fitting TRBD1. V lost 5 bases, J lost 6 bases, and 4 bases stayed unmatched. The CDR3 is 14 amino acids. CDR1 is WNHNN and CDR2 is SYGVQD in the germline V gene (reference sequence).